This is a list of T cell receptor beta chains from one sample in a study of T cells in Graves' hyperthyroidism and ophthalmopathy. Via MiXCR, TCRdb re-called the multiplex PCR reads, giving one row per CDR3 protein. This repertoire shows around 420,000 distinct CDR3 sequences, 15% to 19% found once; its top ten account for 12% to 15%. The sample consisted of blood. The receptors stem from a woman aged 18-35 years with Graves' hyperthyroidism. The CDR3 runs from the conserved cysteine through the conserved F or W. The order of the fields is CDR3 DNA, CDR3 protein, V gene, J gene, clone size, D gene. D genes are given only for firm matches. Clone size is stated in some rows and not others, as once, few, many or a class when expanded.

TGTGCCACCGAATCTCGACGGACAGATACGCAGTATTTT,CATESRRTDTQYF,TRBV24-1,TRBJ2-3,many,.
TGTGCCAGCAGCTTAGGGACAGGGATAATTATGGAGACCCAGTACTTC,CASSLGTGIIMETQYF,TRBV7-2,TRBJ2-5,many,TRBD1
TGCGCCAGCAGCCAAGATAGCCTAGCGGGAGCCCTCGGCAATGAGCAGTTCTTC,CASSQDSLAGALGNEQFF,TRBV4-1,TRBJ2-1,.,TRBD2
TGTGCCAGCAGCTCCTACCTAGATCCCCGGGGTAATGAGCAGTTCTTC,CASSSYLDPRGNEQFF,TRBV7-9,TRBJ2-1,many,.
TGCAGTGCTAGAGGGACATCGAGCCAGATGAACACTGAAGCTTTCTTT,CSARGTSSQMNTEAFF,TRBV20-1,TRBJ1-1,many,.
TGTGCCAGCAAGGATATGACGGATGAGCAGTTCTTC,CASKDMTDEQFF,TRBV9,TRBJ2-1,.,.
TGCAGCGTTTCAGGAGACAGGGTTTTTGGAGGCTACACCTTC,CSVSGDRVFGGYTF,TRBV29-1,TRBJ1-2,.,TRBD1
TGTGCCAGCAGTATGACCGGGACAGGGGGGCAGCCCCAGCATTTT,CASSMTGTGGQPQHF,TRBV6-8,TRBJ1-5,.,TRBD1
TGTGCCAGCAGCCAAGGGACAGGGGGATCACCCCTCCACTTT,CASSQGTGGSPLHF,TRBV11-1,TRBJ1-6,many,TRBD1
TGTGCCAGCAGTTTATCGGGACTAGCGAGTAGCTCCTACAATGAGCAGTTCTTC,CASSLSGLASSSYNEQFF,TRBV27,TRBJ2-1,few,TRBD2
TGCGCCAGCAGCTTCATAGGGGACAACGAGCAGTACTTC,CASSFIGDNEQYF,TRBV5-1,TRBJ2-7,many,.
TGTGCCAGCAGTCCCACAAGGGGCCGGGACAATGAGCAGTTCTTC,CASSPTRGRDNEQFF,TRBV6-2/TRBV6-3,TRBJ2-1,.,.
TGCGCCAGCAGCCGCCGGACAGACTACAATGAGCAGTTCTTC,CASSRRTDYNEQFF,TRBV5-1,TRBJ2-1,few,.
TGTGCCAGCAGCTTAAGGACTAGCGGGAACACAGATACGCAGTATTTT,CASSLRTSGNTDTQYF,TRBV11-2,TRBJ2-3,.,TRBD2
TGTGCCAGCAGCTCCCCCTGGGGCGCGGACACTGAAGCTTTCTTT,CASSSPWGADTEAFF,TRBV5-8,TRBJ1-1,.,.
TGCAGCGTTCAGAGGGGGCTTGCAGATACGCAGTATTTT,CSVQRGLADTQYF,TRBV29-1,TRBJ2-3,few,TRBD1
TGTGCCAGCAGCCCGGGACTAGAGTGGAGGAATGAGCAGTTCTTC,CASSPGLEWRNEQFF,TRBV5-8,TRBJ2-1,few,TRBD2
TGTGCCACCACCCGGGGCAGGGAGGGCGGTCAGCCCCAGCATTTT,CATTRGREGGQPQHF,TRBV15,TRBJ1-5,many,.
TGTGCCAGCACCCTACAGGGGCGGGCCACCGGGGAGCTGTTTTTT,CASTLQGRATGELFF,TRBV6-2/TRBV6-3,TRBJ2-2,few,TRBD1
TGTGCCAGCAGCCAAGGGCCGACTAGCACAGATACGCAGTATTTT,CASSQGPTSTDTQYF,TRBV3-1,TRBJ2-3,many,.
TGCAGTGCTATAAACGAAGGACTAGCGGGAGGGTTCTACGAGCAGTACTTC,CSAINEGLAGGFYEQYF,TRBV20-1,TRBJ2-7,.,TRBD2
TGCGCCAGCAGCCAAGCCGGGACAGGGGGCTACGAGCAGTACTTC,CASSQAGTGGYEQYF,TRBV4-1,TRBJ2-7,few,TRBD1
TGCAGCGTTGACGGTGGGAGGATATACAATGAGCAGTTCTTC,CSVDGGRIYNEQFF,TRBV29-1,TRBJ2-1,many,.
TGTGCCAGCAGCCAAAAAGCGGGAGGGCGGACCGGGGAGCTGTTTTTT,CASSQKAGGRTGELFF,TRBV3-1,TRBJ2-2,.,TRBD2
TGTGCCAGCAGTGCCACTAGCGGGAGGGGGACCCAGTACTTC,CASSATSGRGTQYF,TRBV2,TRBJ2-5,once,TRBD2
TGTGCCAGCAGTTTGGGCAGGGCCACCTACGAGCAGTACTTC,CASSLGRATYEQYF,TRBV6-5,TRBJ2-7,.,.
TGTGCCAGCAGTTTTAGTACGGAAGAGACCCAGTACTTC,CASSFSTEETQYF,TRBV12-3/TRBV12-4,TRBJ2-5,few,.
TGTGCCAGCAGTTTGGCCTATGGCTACACCTTC,CASSLAYGYTF,TRBV28,TRBJ1-2,many,.
TGTGCCAGCAGTTTGGGCAGGAACTATGGCTACACCTTC,CASSLGRNYGYTF,TRBV5-1,TRBJ1-2,many,.
TGTGCTGCCATGAGTCCCGGCTACGAGCAGTACTTC,CAAMSPGYEQYF,TRBV6-1,TRBJ2-7,.,.
TGTGCCAGTAGTATATGGGGTTCCGGGCACGCTGCAACTAATGAAAAACTGTTTTTT,CASSIWGSGHAATNEKLFF,TRBV19,TRBJ1-4,few,.
TGTGCCAGCAGTTTAACCCAAAACACTGAAGCTTTCTTT,CASSLTQNTEAFF,TRBV27,TRBJ1-1,many,.
TGTGCCAGTAGCCGAAAAGGGGGGAACACTGAAGCTTTCTTT,CASSRKGGNTEAFF,TRBV19,TRBJ1-1,few,.
TGTGCCAGCAGCGGGACAGCTAGCTACACCTTC,CASSGTASYTF,TRBV9,TRBJ1-2,many,.
TGTGCCAGCAGTTACTCGGGGGTGGCGGCGGGAGGGCGAAGCTACGAGCAGTACTTC,CASSYSGVAAGGRSYEQYF,TRBV6-5,TRBJ2-7,many,TRBD2
TGTGCCAGCAGCTTAGGGACAGGGTGGACCGGGGAGCTGTTTTTT,CASSLGTGWTGELFF,TRBV7-8,TRBJ2-2,.,TRBD1
TGTGCCAGCAGTTACGTACTAGCGGGGCTCAGCTACGAGCAGTACTTC,CASSYVLAGLSYEQYF,TRBV6-2/TRBV6-3,TRBJ2-7,many,TRBD2
TGTGCCAGCAGTCAGCAGGGATTCCGGAATTCACCCCTCCACTTT,CASSQQGFRNSPLHF,TRBV12-3/TRBV12-4,TRBJ1-6,many,.